This T cell receptor beta chain was profiled in a study of T-cell memory formation after mild COVID-19. Study at large: TCR clusters were mostly donor specific.

On this clonotype: As yet, its antigen is unknown. An end of the junction differs from the germline gene, which may be a read error.

5'RACE, which relied on constant-segment primers, yielded TCR alpha and TCR beta cDNA libraries carrying sample barcodes and UMIs. MiXCR, applied by TCRdb to the 5' RACE reads, yields one record per CDR3 protein. Here the sample spans under 300,000 distinct CDR3 sequences, roughly 8% being singletons. The CDR3 has 13 amino acids. Germline loops: CDR1 MGHRA, CDR2 YSYEKL. Study-level results: Contracting CD4+ clones sat mainly in CM and EM; CD8+ in EMRA. Balance between CD4 and CD8 was seen in clones contracting day 15 to 85, and a CD4+ lean was seen in later expanders.

Material: PBMCs or a T cell subset sorted from them (not recorded which). The chain employs TRBV4-1 and TRBJ2-5, with no clear D. This TCR derives from a man between 18 and 35 years old who had mild COVID-19 (a few samples of this study predate the infection). Cell type and time point are not known. CDR3 DNA sequence: TGCGCCAGCAGCCAAGCCACGGAAGATACCCAGTACTTC. It codes for CASSQATEDTQYF.